This record looks at one T cell receptor beta chain sequence and its context. Its antigen is unidentified. The sample originates from a study of CD8 T cells in Susac syndrome. Study findings and constraints: That the number of individuals in its TCR sequencing and HLA analysis was relatively small was acknowledged by the study.

Reverse transcription of roughly 0.45 to 1 ug RNA used random hexamers. Multiplex immunoSEQ PCR targeted 54 Vbeta and 13 Jbeta TCR beta segments. One entry per CDR3 protein results from TCRdb running MiXCR on the immunoSEQ multiplex PCR reads. This sample has approximately 80,000 distinct CDR3 sequences, with 90% to 95% found just once. This TCR was recovered from a human donor with multiple sclerosis. The sequenced sample consisted of CD8+ T cells from PBMCs.

CDR3: CASSGRLAGTYNEQFF. The CDR3 nucleotides read TGTGCCAGCAGTGGGCGACTAGCGGGTACCTACAATGAGCAGTTCTTC. The chain couples TRBV2 to TRBJ2-1, with 10 nucleotides matching TRBD2. The junction had 5 bases not matched to a gene; V was cut back by 4 bases and J by 2 bases. Germline-derived CDR1 and CDR2 are SNHLY and FYNNEI. The CDR3 runs 16 residues.